The 24 T cell receptor beta chains in this list originate from one sample, sequenced in a study of CD8 T cells in ankylosing spondylitis. Study-level results: A motif of eight or nine highly homologous TCR beta variants was seen as apparently characteristic of ankylosing spondylitis blood.

No antigen has been assigned to these receptors. Each CDR3 protein gets one entry after TCRdb re-called the 5' RACE reads with MiXCR. The data contain some 85,000 distinct CDR3 sequences, about 8.3% of them singletons. The specimen sequenced was blood, either unsorted or a sorted T cell fraction (not recorded which). All receptors derive from a male donor with ankylosing spondylitis.

This clonotype was seen once. J is TRBJ1-1 and V is TRBV2; D is uncertain. Per germline, CDR1 SNHLY and CDR2 FYNNEI. The V and J ends lost 0 bases and 5 bases respectively, with 7 bases between them. CDR3 length: 13 amino acids. In DNA form, the CDR3 reads TGTGCCAGCAGTGAAGCGCGTAGAACTGAAGCTTTCTTT. It encodes CASSEARRTEAFF.

The genes are TRBV6-1 and TRBJ2-3; D is tentatively TRBD1 or TRBD2 (5 bases each). In germline, CDR1 is MNHNS, CDR2 SASEGT. V lost 8 bases, J lost 6 bases, and 24 bases lay in between. This CDR3 comprises 16 residues. The CDR3 loop is CASRPRVAKKMDTQYF. In DNA form, the CDR3 reads TGTGCCAGCCGTCCCAGGGTAGCGAAGAAAATGGATACGCAGTATTTT.

This clonotype was detected a few times. The rearrangement joins TRBV3-1 to TRBJ2-2; 8 positions agree with TRBD2. Per germline, CDR1 LGHDT and CDR2 YNNKEL (reference sequence). Losses at the gene ends were 0 bases for V and 4 bases for J; bases not matched to a gene: 10. The CDR3 runs to 18 residues. The chain's CDR3 is CASSQDRSQREFTGELFF. The CDR3, as DNA: TGTGCCAGCAGCCAAGATAGATCGCAGCGGGAGTTCACCGGGGAGCTGTTTTTT.

Ten or more counts support this clonotype. The gene calls are TRBV12-3 or TRBV12-4 and TRBJ2-1, with TRBD2 matching over 9 bases. The length of the CDR3 is 15 residues. Losses at the gene ends were 6 bases for V and 2 bases for J; bases not matched to a gene: 5. This CDR3 is CASSPGLAPYNEQFF. The CDR3 bases are TGTGCCAGCAGCCCGGGACTAGCTCCCTACAATGAGCAGTTCTTC.

The chain links TRBV6-5 to TRBJ2-5; 7 bases are a match to TRBD2. The CDR3 loop spans 15 amino acids. Germline loops: CDR1 MNHEY, CDR2 SVGAGI. V dropped 6 bases and J dropped 5; count of bases not matched to a gene: 12. The DNA for the CDR3 is TGTGCCAGCAGCTACAGGTCCGGGGGGTTGGAGACCCAGTACTTC. It translates to CASSYRSGGLETQYF.

This clonotype was found a few times. The genes are TRBV11-2 and TRBJ2-3, with D tentatively TRBD2 (5 bases). V was clipped by 4 bases and J by 5 bases, with 10 bases between them. There are 13 residues in the CDR3. Germline CDR1 reads SGHAT; CDR2 reads FQNNGV. The CDR3 sequence is CASSSRVGDTQYF. CDR3 coding DNA: TGTGCCAGCAGCTCGAGGGTGGGAGATACGCAGTATTTT. Full variable domain (rest looked up from reference TRBV11-2 and TRBJ2-3): EAGVAQSPRYKIIEKRQSVAFWCNPISGHATLYWYQQILGQGPKLLIQFQNNGVVDDSQLPKDRFSAERLKGVDSTLKIQPAKLEDSAVYLCASSSRVGDTQYFGPGTRLTVL.

The chain combines TRBV13 with TRBJ1-2; possibly TRBD1 for D (5 bases). Germline V gives CDR1 PRHDT, CDR2 FYEKMQ (reference sequence). V lost 1 base and J lost 8, with 17 bases in between. The CDR3 runs to 15 residues. The CDR3 DNA reads as TGTGCCAGCAGCTTAGAAGGGGCTGGGTTAGAGGGCTACACCTTC. Amino acids: CASSLEGAGLEGYTF.

This clonotype was detected ten times or more. The chain employs TRBV6-5 and TRBJ2-3; D unclear. Per germline, CDR1 MNHEY and CDR2 SVGAGI. The CDR3 runs to 15 residues. Between the trimmed V and J ends, which lost 2 bases and 2 bases, there was a span of 11 bases. The CDR3 DNA reads TGTGCCAGCAGTTACGAACGGAGAAACACAGATACGCAGTATTTT. This encodes CASSYERRNTDTQYF.

The chain joins TRBV27 to TRBJ1-6, with a weak D call TRBD1 (5 bases). The CDR3 covers 15 residues. The germline CDR1 and CDR2 sequences are MNHEY and SMNVEV (reference sequence). Trimming took off 5 bases at V and 7 bases at J, with 15 bases between the two ends. The CDR3 bases are TGTGCCAGCAGTCTCTACAGGAGATCAAATTCACCCCTCCACTTT. Translation gives CASSLYRRSNSPLHF.

This clonotype has at least ten counts. This chain uses TRBV18 with TRBJ2-6, with D possibly being TRBD1 (6 bases). Germline CDR1 reads KGHSH; CDR2 reads LQKENI. V was shortened by 5 bases and J by 1 base, with 12 bases between the two germline ends. This CDR3 spans 16 amino acids. DNA of the CDR3: TGTGCCAGCTCATCGGACAGACCTTCTGGGGCCAACGTCCTGACTTTC. Translating gives CASSSDRPSGANVLTF.

This clonotype was recorded at least ten times. The rearrangement joins TRBV27 to TRBJ2-3; 10 nucleotides line up with TRBD1. V was pared by 5 bases and J by 6 bases, with 11 bases of the junction left unmatched. Germline CDR1 reads MNHEY; CDR2 reads SMNVEV (reference sequence). CDR3 size: 16 residues. CDR3 nucleotide sequence: TGTGCCAGCAGTCTACTCTGGACAGGGGGAACGGATACGCAGTATTTT. It encodes CASSLLWTGGTDTQYF.

This clonotype was seen only a few times. The J gene is TRBJ1-1, the V gene TRBV11-2; D ambiguous. The germline V and J ends were trimmed by 5 bases and 3 bases, with 13 bases remaining between them. The CDR3 loop spans 14 amino acids. CDR1 and CDR2 (germline): SGHAT, FQNNGV. Written as DNA, the CDR3 is TGTGCCAGCAGCCCAGGACCCTACGACACTGAAGCTTTCTTT. The encoded protein is CASSPGPYDTEAFF.

The chain joins TRBV5-4 to TRBJ2-6, with D maybe TRBD1 (7 bases). Germline V gene data show CDR1 as SGHNT and CDR2 as YYREEE (reference sequence). This CDR3 spans 17 amino acids. V was trimmed by 5 bases and J by 0 bases, leaving 15 bases between them. The CDR3 here is CASRRDRVLSGANVLTF. CDR3 nucleotide sequence: TGTGCCAGCAGGCGGGACAGAGTCCTCTCTGGGGCCAACGTCCTGACTTTC.

This clonotype qualifies as medium-sized. The V call is TRBV2, the J call TRBJ2-7; D ambiguous. Trimming removed 7 bases at V and 0 bases at J, with 28 bases between. Germline V gives CDR1 SNHLY, CDR2 FYNNEI. The CDR3 runs 19 residues. The CDR3 DNA follows: TGTGCCAGCAACCCAGCAGGCGAGACCTCAGCAGGCGCCTCCTACGAGCAGTACTTC. It specifies CASNPAGETSAGASYEQYF.

The chain is built from TRBV29-1 and TRBJ1-3; D uncertain. V lost 1 base, J lost 4 bases, and 5 bases lay in between. The CDR3 consists of 12 residues. From germline, CDR1 is SQVTM and CDR2 ANQGSEA. The CDR3 spells CSVEGLGNTIYF. The CDR3 bases are TGCAGCGTTGAAGGGTTAGGAAACACCATATATTTT.

This clonotype was seen only a few times. The chain couples TRBV27 to TRBJ1-1, with 8 bases identical to TRBD1. V gave up 5 bases and J gave up 3 bases; unmatched junction bases: 5. The CDR3 has 14 amino acids. Germline V CDR1 and CDR2: MNHEY, SMNVEV (reference sequence). The CDR3 loop is CASSPRQGYTEAFF. In DNA, the CDR3 is TGTGCCAGCAGTCCAAGACAGGGGTACACTGAAGCTTTCTTT.

The chain carries TRBV5-6 and TRBJ2-7; 7 bases agree with TRBD1. CDR1 is SGHDT and CDR2 is YYEEEE in the germline V gene. The CDR3 spans 13 residues. Unmatched junction bases numbered 8, after V lost 8 bases and J lost 3 bases. CDR3 coding DNA: TGTGCCAGGAGCCCCGGGACAGACTACGAGCAGTACGTC. Its protein product is CARSPGTDYEQYV.

This clonotype was counted between two and nine times. This chain uses TRBV7-9 with TRBJ2-5, with unresolved D. The CDR3 has 14 amino acids. CDR1 SEHNR and CDR2 FQNEAQ come from the germline V gene (reference sequence). V was pared by 3 bases and J by 5 bases, with 13 bases between. CDR3 in amino acids: CASSFLGVMETQYF. CDR3 coding DNA: TGTGCCAGCAGCTTCTTGGGTGTAATGGAGACCCAGTACTTC.

This clonotype came up a few times. This chain links TRBV5-1 with TRBJ1-1; D is ambiguous. The germline V gene encodes CDR1 SGHRS and CDR2 YFSETQ. The CDR3 runs to 14 residues. V was shortened by 1 base and J by 0 bases, with 7 bases between the two germline ends. The CDR3 here is CASSLRTMNTEAFF. DNA for the CDR3: TGCGCCAGCAGCTTGAGGACTATGAACACTGAAGCTTTCTTT.

The table lists this clonotype with a few counts. The V call is TRBV4-1, the J call TRBJ2-7; weak D call: TRBD1 (6 bases). V gave up 1 base and J gave up 6 bases, with 13 bases separating them. Germline CDR1 reads MGHRA; CDR2 reads YSYEKL. This CDR3 is 14 amino acids long. CDR3 nucleotides: TGCGCCAGCAGCCAAGTTGGGCAGGGGACCGAGCAGTACTTC. Its protein is CASSQVGQGTEQYF.

The J gene is TRBJ1-1, the V gene TRBV2; D perhaps matches TRBD1 (5 bases). CDR3 length: 13 amino acids. Germline V lookup: CDR1 SNHLY, CDR2 FYNNEI. V was pared by 1 base and J by 4 bases, with 7 bases between. The chain's CDR3 is CASSEGDATEAFF. Here the CDR3 DNA reads TGTGCCAGCAGTGAAGGGGACGCCACTGAAGCTTTCTTT.

The genes are TRBV20-1 and TRBJ2-3; the D gene is possibly TRBD2 (5 bases). V lost 6 bases and J 2 bases, leaving 12 bases between the germline ends. This CDR3 comprises 13 residues. The germline V gene encodes CDR1 DFQATT and CDR2 SNEGSKA (reference sequence). CDR3: CSAPGSDTDTQYF. In DNA form, the CDR3 reads TGCAGTGCCCCGGGGTCCGACACAGATACGCAGTATTTT.

The count of this clonotype is one. In DNA, the CDR3 is TGTGCCAGCAGTGCTGACACCTCGAACACCGGGGAGCTGTTTTTT. Translating gives CASSADTSNTGELFF. The chain couples TRBV6-1 to TRBJ2-2, with D hard to call. Trimming pared 4 bases from V and 0 bases from J, leaving 9 bases between. Germline CDR1 MNHNS, CDR2 SASEGT. The CDR3 is 15 amino acids.

This clonotype occurred a few times. The chain couples TRBV9 to TRBJ2-1; D may correspond to TRBD1 or TRBD2 (5 bases each). The CDR3 covers 15 residues. The V end was cut by 0 bases, the J end by 8 bases, with 15 bases between. Germline CDR1 SGDLS, CDR2 YYNGEE. In DNA form, the CDR3 reads TGTGCCAGCAGCGTAGTCGACCTGGGACCCGATGAGCAGTTCTTC. Translating it yields CASSVVDLGPDEQFF.